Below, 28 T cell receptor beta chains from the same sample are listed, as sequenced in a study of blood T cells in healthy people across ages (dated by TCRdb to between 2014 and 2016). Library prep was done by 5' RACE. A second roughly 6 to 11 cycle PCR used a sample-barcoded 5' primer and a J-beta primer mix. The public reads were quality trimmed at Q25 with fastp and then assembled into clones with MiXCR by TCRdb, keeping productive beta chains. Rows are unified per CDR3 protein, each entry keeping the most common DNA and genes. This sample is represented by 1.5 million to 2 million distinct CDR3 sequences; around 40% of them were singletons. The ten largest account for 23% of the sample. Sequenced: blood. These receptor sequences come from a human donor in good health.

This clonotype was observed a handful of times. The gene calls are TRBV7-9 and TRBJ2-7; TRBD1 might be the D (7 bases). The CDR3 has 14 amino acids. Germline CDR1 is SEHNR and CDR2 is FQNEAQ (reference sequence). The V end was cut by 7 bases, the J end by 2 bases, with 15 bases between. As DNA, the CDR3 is TGTGCCAGCACCCCCCAGGGGGGCCCCTACGAGCAGTACTTC. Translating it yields CASTPQGGPYEQYF.

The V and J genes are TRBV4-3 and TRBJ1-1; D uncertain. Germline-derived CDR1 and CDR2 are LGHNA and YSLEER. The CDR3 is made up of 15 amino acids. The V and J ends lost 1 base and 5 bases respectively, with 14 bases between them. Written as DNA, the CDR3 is TGCGCCAGCAGCCAAGCCTGGGCAGCTCAGACTGAAGCTTTCTTT. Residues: CASSQAWAAQTEAFF.

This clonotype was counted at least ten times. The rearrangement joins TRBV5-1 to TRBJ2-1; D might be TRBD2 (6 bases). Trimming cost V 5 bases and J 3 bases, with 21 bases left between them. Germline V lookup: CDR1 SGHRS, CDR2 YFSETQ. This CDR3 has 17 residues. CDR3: CASRPTLTSLDYNEQFF. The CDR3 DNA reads TGCGCCAGCAGACCGACCCTAACTAGCTTGGACTACAATGAGCAGTTCTTC.

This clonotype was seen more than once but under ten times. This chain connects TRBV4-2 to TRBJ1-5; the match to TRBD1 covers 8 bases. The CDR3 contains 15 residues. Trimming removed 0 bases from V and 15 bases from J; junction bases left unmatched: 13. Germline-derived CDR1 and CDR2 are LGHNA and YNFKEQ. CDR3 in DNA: TGTGCCAGCAGCCAAGATGGATCGGCGTACAGGGGGAGGCATTTT. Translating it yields CASSQDGSAYRGRHF.

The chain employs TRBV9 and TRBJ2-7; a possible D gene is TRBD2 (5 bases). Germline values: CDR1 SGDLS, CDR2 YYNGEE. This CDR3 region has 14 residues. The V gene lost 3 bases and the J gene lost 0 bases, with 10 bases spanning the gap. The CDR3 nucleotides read TGTGCCAGCAGCGCCTACGGGGACTCCTACGAGCAGTACTTC. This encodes CASSAYGDSYEQYF.

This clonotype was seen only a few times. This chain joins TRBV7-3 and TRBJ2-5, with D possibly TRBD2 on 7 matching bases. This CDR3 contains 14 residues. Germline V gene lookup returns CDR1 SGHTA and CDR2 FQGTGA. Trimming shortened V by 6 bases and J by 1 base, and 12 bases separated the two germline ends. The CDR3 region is CASSPRGAQETQYF. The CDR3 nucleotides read TGTGCCAGCAGTCCTCGGGGGGCCCAAGAGACCCAGTACTTC.

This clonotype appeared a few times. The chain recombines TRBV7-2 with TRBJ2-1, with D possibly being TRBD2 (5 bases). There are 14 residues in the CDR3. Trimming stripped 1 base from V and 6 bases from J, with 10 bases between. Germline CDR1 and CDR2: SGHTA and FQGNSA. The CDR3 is CASSLGGSGNEQFF. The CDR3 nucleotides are TGTGCCAGCAGCTTAGGAGGGTCGGGCAATGAGCAGTTCTTC. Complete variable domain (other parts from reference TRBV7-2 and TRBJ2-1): GAGVSQSPSNKVTEKGKDVELRCDPISGHTALYWYRQSLGQGLEFLIYFQGNSAPDKSGLPSDRFSAERTGGSVSTLTIQRTQQEDSAVYLCASSLGGSGNEQFFGPGTRLTVL.

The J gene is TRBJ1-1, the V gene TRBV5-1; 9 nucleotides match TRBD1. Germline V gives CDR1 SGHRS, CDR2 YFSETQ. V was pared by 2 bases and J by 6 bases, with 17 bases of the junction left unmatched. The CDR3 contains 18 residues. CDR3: CASSFYNSTGGLSSEAFF. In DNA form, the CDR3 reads TGCGCCAGCAGCTTTTACAACTCAACAGGGGGCCTTTCGTCTGAAGCTTTCTTT.

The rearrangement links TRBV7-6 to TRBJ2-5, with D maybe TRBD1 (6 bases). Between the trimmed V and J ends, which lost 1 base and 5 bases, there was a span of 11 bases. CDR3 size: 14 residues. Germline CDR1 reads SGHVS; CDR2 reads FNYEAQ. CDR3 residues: CASSLEPRGETQYF. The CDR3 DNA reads TGTGCCAGCAGCTTAGAGCCCAGGGGTGAGACCCAGTACTTC.

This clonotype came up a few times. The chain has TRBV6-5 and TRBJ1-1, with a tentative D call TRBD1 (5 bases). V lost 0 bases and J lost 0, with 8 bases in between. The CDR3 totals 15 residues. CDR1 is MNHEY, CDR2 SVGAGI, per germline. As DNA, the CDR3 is TGTGCCAGCAGTTACTCGGAGGGGTTGAACACTGAAGCTTTCTTT. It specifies CASSYSEGLNTEAFF.

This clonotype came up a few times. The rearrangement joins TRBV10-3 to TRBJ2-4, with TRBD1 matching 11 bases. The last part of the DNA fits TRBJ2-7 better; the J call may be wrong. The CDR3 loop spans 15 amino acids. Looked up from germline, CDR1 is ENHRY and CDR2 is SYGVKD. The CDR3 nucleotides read TGTGCCATCAGGGCAGGACAGGGGGCCTTTTACGAGCAGTACTTC. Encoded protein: CAIRAGQGAFYEQYF.

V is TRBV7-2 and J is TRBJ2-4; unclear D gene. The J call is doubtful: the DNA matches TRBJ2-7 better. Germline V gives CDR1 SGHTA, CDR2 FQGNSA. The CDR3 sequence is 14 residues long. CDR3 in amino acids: CASSLDGLNYEQYF. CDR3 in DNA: TGTGCCAGCAGCTTAGACGGATTGAACTACGAGCAGTACTTC.

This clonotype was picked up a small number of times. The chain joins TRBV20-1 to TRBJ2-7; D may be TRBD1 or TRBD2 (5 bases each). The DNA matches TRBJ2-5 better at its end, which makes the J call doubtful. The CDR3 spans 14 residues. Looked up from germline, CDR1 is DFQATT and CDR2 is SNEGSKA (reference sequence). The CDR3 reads CSAQGAGLQETQYF. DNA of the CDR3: TGCAGTGCTCAAGGGGCGGGCCTCCAAGAGACCCAGTACTTC.

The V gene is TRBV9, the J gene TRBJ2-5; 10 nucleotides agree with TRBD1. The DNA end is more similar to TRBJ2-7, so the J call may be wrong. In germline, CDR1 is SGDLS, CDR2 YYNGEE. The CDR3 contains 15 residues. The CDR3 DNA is TGTGCCAGCAGCCCTACGGGACAGGGGTCCTACGAGCAGTACTTC. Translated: CASSPTGQGSYEQYF.

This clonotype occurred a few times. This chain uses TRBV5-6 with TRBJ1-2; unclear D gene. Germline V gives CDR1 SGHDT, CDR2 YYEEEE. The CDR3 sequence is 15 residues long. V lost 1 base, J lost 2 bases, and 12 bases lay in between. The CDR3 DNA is TGTGCCAGCAGCTTGAAAGGGTCAGCGAACTATGGCTACACCTTC. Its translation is CASSLKGSANYGYTF. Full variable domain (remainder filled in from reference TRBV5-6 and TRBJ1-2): DAGVTQSPTHLIKTRGQQVTLRCSPKSGHDTVSWYQQALGQGPQFIFQYYEEEERQRGNFPDRFSGHQFPNYSSELNVNALLLGDSALYLCASSLKGSANYGYTFGSGTRLTVV.

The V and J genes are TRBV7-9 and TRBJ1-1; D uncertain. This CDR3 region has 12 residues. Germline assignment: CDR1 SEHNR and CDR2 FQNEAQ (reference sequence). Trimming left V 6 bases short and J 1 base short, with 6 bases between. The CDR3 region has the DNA TGTGCCAGCAGGGCGAAGAACACTGAAGCTTTCTTT. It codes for CASRAKNTEAFF.

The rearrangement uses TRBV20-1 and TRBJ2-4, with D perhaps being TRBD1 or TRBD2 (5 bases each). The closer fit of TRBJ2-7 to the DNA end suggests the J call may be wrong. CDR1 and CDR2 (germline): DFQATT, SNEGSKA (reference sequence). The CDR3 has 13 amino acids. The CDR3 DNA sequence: TGCAGTGCGCCCGTGGGGACCCTCTACGAGCAGTACTTC. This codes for CSAPVGTLYEQYF.

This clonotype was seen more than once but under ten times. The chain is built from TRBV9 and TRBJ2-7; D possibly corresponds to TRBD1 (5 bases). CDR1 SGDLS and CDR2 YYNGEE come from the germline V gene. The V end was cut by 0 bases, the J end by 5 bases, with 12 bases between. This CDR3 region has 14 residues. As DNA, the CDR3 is TGTGCCAGCAGCGTAGGGGTAGGGGTCGACGAGCAGTACTTC. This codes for CASSVGVGVDEQYF.

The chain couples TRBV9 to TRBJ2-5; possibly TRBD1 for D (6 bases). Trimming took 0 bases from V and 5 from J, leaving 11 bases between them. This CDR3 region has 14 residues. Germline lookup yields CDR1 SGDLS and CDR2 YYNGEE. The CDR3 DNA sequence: TGTGCCAGCAGCGTAGTGGGGGCCTCGGAGACCCAGTACTTC. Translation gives CASSVVGASETQYF.

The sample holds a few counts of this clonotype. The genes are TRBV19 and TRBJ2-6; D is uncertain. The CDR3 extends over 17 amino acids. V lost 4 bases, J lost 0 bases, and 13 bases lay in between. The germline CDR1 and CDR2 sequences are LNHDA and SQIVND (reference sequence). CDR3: CASSTGRTNSGANVLTF. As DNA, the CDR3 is TGTGCCAGTAGTACCGGACGGACGAACTCTGGGGCCAACGTCCTGACTTTC. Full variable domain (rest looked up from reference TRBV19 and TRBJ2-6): DGGITQSPKYLFRKEGQNVTLSCEQNLNHDAMYWYRQDPGQGLRLIYYSQIVNDFQKGDIAEGYSVSREKKESFPLTVTSAQKNPTAFYLCASSTGRTNSGANVLTFGAGSRLTVL.

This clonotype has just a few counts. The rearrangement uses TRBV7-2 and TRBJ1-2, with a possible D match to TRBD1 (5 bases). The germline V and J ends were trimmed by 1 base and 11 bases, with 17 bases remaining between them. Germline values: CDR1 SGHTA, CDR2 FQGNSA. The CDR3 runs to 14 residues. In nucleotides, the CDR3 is TGTGCCAGCAGCTTAGATTTGGGGGAATTTGGTTACACCTTC. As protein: CASSLDLGEFGYTF.

The DNA for the CDR3 is TGCAGTACACTCGGACAGGGAGTTATATCCGGGGGGGGCTACAATGAGCAGTTCTTC. As protein: CSTLGQGVISGGGYNEQFF. The chain joins TRBV20-1 to TRBJ2-1; TRBD1 or TRBD2 may be the D gene (8 bases each). Germline CDR1 is DFQATT and CDR2 is SNEGSKA (reference sequence). This CDR3 is 19 amino acids long. The ends were cut back, 8 bases at V and 3 bases at J, with 32 bases in the middle.

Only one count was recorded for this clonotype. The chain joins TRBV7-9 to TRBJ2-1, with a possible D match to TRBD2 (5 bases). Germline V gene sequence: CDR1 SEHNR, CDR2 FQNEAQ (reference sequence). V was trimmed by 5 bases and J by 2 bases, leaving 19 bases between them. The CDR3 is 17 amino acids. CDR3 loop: CASSARPGEPTYNEQFF. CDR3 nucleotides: TGTGCCAGCAGCGCACGGCCCGGGGAACCCACCTACAATGAGCAGTTCTTC.

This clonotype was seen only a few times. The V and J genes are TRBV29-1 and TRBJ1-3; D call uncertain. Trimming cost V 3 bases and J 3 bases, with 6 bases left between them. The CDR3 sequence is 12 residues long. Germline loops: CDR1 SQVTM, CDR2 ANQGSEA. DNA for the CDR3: TGCAGCGTTGATGTTGGTGGAAACACCATATATTTT. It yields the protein CSVDVGGNTIYF. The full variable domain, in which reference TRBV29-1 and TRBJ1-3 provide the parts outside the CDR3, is SAVISQKPSRDICQRGTSLTIQCQVDSQVTMMFWYRQQPGQSLTLIATANQGSEATYESGFVIDKFPISRPNLTFSTLTVSNMSPEDSSIYLCSVDVGGNTIYFGEGSWLTVV.

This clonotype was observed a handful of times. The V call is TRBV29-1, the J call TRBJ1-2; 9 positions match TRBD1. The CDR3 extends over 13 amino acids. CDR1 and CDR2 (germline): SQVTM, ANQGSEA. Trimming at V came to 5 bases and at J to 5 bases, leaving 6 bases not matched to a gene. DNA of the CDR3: TGCAGCGTTTCCCGGGACAGGGAGTATGGCTACACCTTC. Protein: CSVSRDREYGYTF.

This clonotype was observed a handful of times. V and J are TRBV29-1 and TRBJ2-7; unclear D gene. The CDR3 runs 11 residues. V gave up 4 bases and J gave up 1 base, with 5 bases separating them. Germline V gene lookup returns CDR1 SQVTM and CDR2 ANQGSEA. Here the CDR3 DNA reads TGCAGCGTTGGGAAATCCTACGAGCAGTACTTC. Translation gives CSVGKSYEQYF.

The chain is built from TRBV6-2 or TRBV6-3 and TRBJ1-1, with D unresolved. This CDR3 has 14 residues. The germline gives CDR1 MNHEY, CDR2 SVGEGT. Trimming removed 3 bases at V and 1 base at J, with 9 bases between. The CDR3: CASSYSAENTEAFF. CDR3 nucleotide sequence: TGTGCCAGCAGTTATTCAGCGGAGAACACTGAAGCTTTCTTT.

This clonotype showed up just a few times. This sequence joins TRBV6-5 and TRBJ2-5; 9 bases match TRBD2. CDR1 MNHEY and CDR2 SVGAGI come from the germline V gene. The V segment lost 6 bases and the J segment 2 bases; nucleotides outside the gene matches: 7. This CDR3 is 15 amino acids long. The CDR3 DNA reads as TGTGCCAGCAGCCGTGTAGCGGGGGATCAAGAGACCCAGTACTTC. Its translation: CASSRVAGDQETQYF.